These T cell receptor beta chains were read from a single sample in a study of cytomegalovirus exposure and HLA in healthy donors. Repertoires were generated with immunoSEQ multiplex PCR, while TCRdb's copy carries only in-frame clones and drops some. Among around 50,000 clones listed, 94% were seen once. Sequences were obtained from PBMCs. These receptors all come from a woman aged 18-30 years in good health and CMV-seropositive. The CDR3 runs from the conserved cysteine through the conserved F or W. The order of the fields is V gene, CDR3 length, CDR3 protein.

v_gene: TRBV7-6; len: 16; CDR3aa: CASSEVVGRNFYEQYF
v_gene: TRBV2; len: 12; CDR3aa: CASSEAADTQYF
v_gene: TRBV28; len: 13; CDR3aa: CASKGWEWNEQFF
v_gene: TRBV18; len: 19; CDR3aa: CASSPLGLAGGPFQETQYF
v_gene: TRBV5-4; len: 15; CDR3aa: CASSWGTRGAETQYF
v_gene: TRBV21-1; len: 13; CDR3aa: CASPVPNTYEQYF
v_gene: TRBV19; len: 15; CDR3aa: CASSIDRLAGVEQFF
v_gene: TRBV4-3; len: 15; CDR3aa: CASSPEAIGGHEQFF
v_gene: TRBV19; len: 11; CDR3aa: CASSTRETQYF
v_gene: TRBV5-1; len: 14; CDR3aa: CASSSGQGFYGYTF
v_gene: TRBV28; len: 17; CDR3aa: CASSLWVGTSSYNEQFF
v_gene: TRBV29-1; len: 13; CDR3aa: CTTRTGTNEKLFF
v_gene: TRBV28; len: 15; CDR3aa: CASSSPGQSNEKLFF
v_gene: TRBV5-1; len: 15; CDR3aa: CASSLAGDKNTEAFF
v_gene: TRBV18; len: 13; CDR3aa: CASSRQGDYGYTF
v_gene: TRBV6-1; len: 15; CDR3aa: CASSEAAGGGDEQYF
v_gene: TRBV5-4; len: 16; CDR3aa: CASSLEGPQVEETQYF
v_gene: TRBV6-6; len: 15; CDR3aa: CASSSQREAYNEQFF
v_gene: TRBV9; len: 15; CDR3aa: CASSVLTSGYNEQFF
v_gene: TRBV4-3; len: 17; CDR3aa: CASSPTTGGGAAGEAFF
v_gene: TRBV13; len: 13; CDR3aa: CASRLTANEKLFF
v_gene: TRBV11-2; len: 16; CDR3aa: CASSAGVLGRGDEQYF
v_gene: TRBV28; len: 18; CDR3aa: CASRPGRRDSGPDTEAFF
v_gene: TRBV6-4; len: 16; CDR3aa: CASSDSPGSSADTQYF
v_gene: TRBV12-5; len: 15; CDR3aa: CASGLVLGVPGELFF
v_gene: TRBV5-6; len: 12; CDR3aa: CASSPREETQYF
v_gene: TRBV6-5; len: 13; CDR3aa: CASSLERRREAFF
v_gene: TRBV19; len: 14; CDR3aa: CASSITGGGTEAFF
v_gene: TRBV5-4; len: 15; CDR3aa: CASSLGTGGNQPQHF
v_gene: TRBV5-1; len: 13; CDR3aa: CASSFRQGEKLFF
v_gene: TRBV4-1; len: 14; CDR3aa: CASSQEGQIYGYTF
v_gene: TRBV29-1; len: 13; CDR3aa: CSVDPGYNQPQHF
v_gene: TRBV7-2; len: 17; CDR3aa: CASSPTPGIAGSNEQFF
v_gene: TRBV5-1; len: 15; CDR3aa: CASSLDGRVGNTIYF
v_gene: TRBV6-4; len: 14; CDR3aa: CASSMAADQETQYF
v_gene: TRBV18; len: 15; CDR3aa: CASSRGTGGDQPQHF
v_gene: TRBV28; len: 12; CDR3aa: CASRLQGTEAFF
v_gene: TRBV4-1; len: 16; CDR3aa: CASSQDATSGRTEQYF
v_gene: TRBV6-5; len: 14; CDR3aa: CASSYSTGTQAQYF
v_gene: TRBV10-3; len: 12; CDR3aa: CATAGGAEKLFF
v_gene: TRBV19; len: 15; CDR3aa: CASADQGRSSYEQYF
v_gene: TRBV14; len: 13; CDR3aa: CASSQGLHYEQYF
v_gene: TRBV19; len: 13; CDR3aa: CASNLQENTEAFF
v_gene: TRBV7-9; len: 13; CDR3aa: CASSLGPHYEQYF
v_gene: TRBV7-9; len: 15; CDR3aa: CASSLGFGGSNEQFF